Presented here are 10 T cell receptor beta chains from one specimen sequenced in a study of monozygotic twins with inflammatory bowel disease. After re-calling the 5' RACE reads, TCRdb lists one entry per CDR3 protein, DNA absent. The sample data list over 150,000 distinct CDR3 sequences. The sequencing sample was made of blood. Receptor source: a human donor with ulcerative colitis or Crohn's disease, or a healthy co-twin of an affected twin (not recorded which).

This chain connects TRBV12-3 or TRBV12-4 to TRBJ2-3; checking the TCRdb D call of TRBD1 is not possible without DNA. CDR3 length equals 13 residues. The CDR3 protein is CASSSSGANTQYF.

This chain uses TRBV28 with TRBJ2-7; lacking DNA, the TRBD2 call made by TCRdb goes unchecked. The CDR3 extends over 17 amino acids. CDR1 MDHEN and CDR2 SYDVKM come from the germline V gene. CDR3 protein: CASRGVMRGGQTYEQYF.

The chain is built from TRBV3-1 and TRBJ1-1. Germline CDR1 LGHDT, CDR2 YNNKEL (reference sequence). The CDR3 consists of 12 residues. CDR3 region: CASSGYNTEAFF.

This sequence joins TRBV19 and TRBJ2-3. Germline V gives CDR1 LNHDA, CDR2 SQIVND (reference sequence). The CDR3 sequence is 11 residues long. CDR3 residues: CASSIQDTQYF.

This CDR3 reads CASSYTTPWGPEGTEAFF. This rearrangement joins TRBV6-5 to TRBJ1-1. The length of the CDR3 is 18 residues. The V gene's germline CDR1 is MNHEY and CDR2 SVGAGI.

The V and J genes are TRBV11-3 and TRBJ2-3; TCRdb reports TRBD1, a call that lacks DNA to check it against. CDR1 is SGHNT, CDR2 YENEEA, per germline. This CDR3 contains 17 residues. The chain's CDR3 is CASSLVGGPPRTDTQYF.

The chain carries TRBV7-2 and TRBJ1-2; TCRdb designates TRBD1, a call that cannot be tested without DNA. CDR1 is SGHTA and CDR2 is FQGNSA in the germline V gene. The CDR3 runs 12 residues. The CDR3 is CASSSNREAGTF.

The CDR3 here is CAISRNNEQFF. The chain uses TRBV10-3 and TRBJ2-1. The CDR3 is 11 amino acids. Looked up from germline, CDR1 is ENHRY and CDR2 is SYGVKD.

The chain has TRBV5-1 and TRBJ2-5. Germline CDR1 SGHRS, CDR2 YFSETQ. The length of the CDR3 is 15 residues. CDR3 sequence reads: CASSLETGYKETQYF.

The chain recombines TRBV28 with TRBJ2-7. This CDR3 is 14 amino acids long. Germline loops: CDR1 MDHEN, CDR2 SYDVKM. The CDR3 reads CASSILGKKNEQYF.